This paragraph reports one TCR beta chain. The source of the sample is a study of tumor-infiltrating lymphocytes in primary liver carcinoma. As for the study in general: Treatment of the patients' primary liver carcinoma consisted of surgical resection.

The germline CDR1 and CDR2 sequences are SGHNT and YYREEE (reference sequence). This CDR3 comprises 14 residues. V shed 4 bases and J 3 bases; nucleotides not matched to a gene: 7. For blood RNA, unsorted whole blood served as the source, and germline DNA was extracted too. Making TCR beta cDNA involved roughly 500 ng total RNA and a constant-region primer. Investigators got TCR beta libraries out of three nested multiplex PCR rounds, done with slightly modified ARM-PCR. For approximately 11 cycles apiece, the opening two PCR rounds ran with TRBV1-TRBV30 forward primers and a C-beta reverse primer. TCRdb redid the calling of the multiplex PCR reads with MiXCR, one entry per CDR3 protein. The table shows some 180,000 distinct CDR3 sequences, with 50% to 75% occurring only once.

This sequence originates from a middle-aged man with primary liver carcinoma and hepatitis B virus infection. The chain couples TRBV5-4 to TRBJ2-7; 7 nucleotides agree with TRBD1. The sample was peripheral blood. The DNA of the CDR3 is TGTGCCAGCAGCCCACTTACAGGGGACTACGAGCAGTACTTC. This codes for CASSPLTGDYEQYF.